The present TCR beta chain was sequenced within a study of shared clonotypes between healthy human individuals. Study-level background: Donor composition was a couple of women and a few men, aged 18 to 49.

Investigators spread the genomic DNA of each subset evenly over several immunoSEQ plates. Authors' data handling: With immunoSEQ giving junction-only sequences and no quality scores, filtering differed. TCRdb's copy holds only in-frame clones and misses some; the assay was immunoSEQ multiplex PCR. That table supplies the V and J calls and clone size; D and trimming were determined from the DNA. The sample shows a few million clones, almost 96% of them seen only once. J gave up 5 bases and V 4 bases, and 8 bases lay outside the gene matches. Per germline, CDR1 SGHRS and CDR2 YFSETQ. This CDR3 has 14 amino acids.

Material: naive CD4+ T cells sorted from blood. Subset reported: CD45RA+ positively selected. This chain connects TRBV5-1 to TRBJ2-5, with TRBD1 matching 7 bases. The receptor was derived from a young man in good health. CDR3 in DNA: TGCGCCAGCAGCCGAGACAGGGTACGGGAGACCCAGTACTTC. Translation gives CASSRDRVRETQYF.